This paragraph covers one T cell receptor (beta chain) sequence. Its antigen is undetermined. This sample stems from a study of post-analysis software for immune sequencing data. V lost 3 bases, J lost 6 bases, and 7 bases stayed unmatched. This CDR3 spans 13 amino acids. CDR1 is SQVTM, CDR2 ANQGSEA, per germline. Researchers reported that TCR beta cDNA libraries carried unique molecular identifiers. Each CDR3 protein gets one entry after TCRdb re-called the PCR reads with MiXCR. The repertoire holds hundreds of thousands of distinct CDR3 sequences, around 47% seen once, with approximately 1.7% in the top ten. Study-level points and caveats: Patients showed TRBV5-6, TRBV5-1 and TRBV20-1 among about five TRBV segments more frequent than in controls.

Input material: blood. The V gene is TRBV29-1, the J gene TRBJ1-2; 7 bases match TRBD1. This TCR was sampled from a girl aged 10 to 17 with multiple sclerosis. The CDR3 coding sequence is TGCAGCGTTGATTCGGTCAGGGGGAATGGCTACACCTTC. It yields the protein CSVDSVRGNGYTF.